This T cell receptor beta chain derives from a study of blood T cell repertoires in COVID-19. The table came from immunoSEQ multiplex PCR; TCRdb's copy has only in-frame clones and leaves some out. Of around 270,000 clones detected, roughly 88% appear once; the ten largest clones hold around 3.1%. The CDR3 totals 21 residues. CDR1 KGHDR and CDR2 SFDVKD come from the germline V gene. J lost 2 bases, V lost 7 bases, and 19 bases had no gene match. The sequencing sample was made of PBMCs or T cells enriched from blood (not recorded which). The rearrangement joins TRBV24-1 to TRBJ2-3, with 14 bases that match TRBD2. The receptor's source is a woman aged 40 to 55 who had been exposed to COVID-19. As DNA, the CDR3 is TGTGCCACCAGAAACCCCGAACCGGGACTAGCGGGAGATTTAAACACAGATACGCAGTATTTT. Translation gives CATRNPEPGLAGDLNTDTQYF.